Listed here are 31 T cell receptor beta chains from one sample, sequenced in a study of CXCR3-negative and CXCR3-positive naive CD8 T cells. Study results and caveats: Hydrophobicity of TRB CDR3s was greater in CXCR3-positive naive cells than in CXCR3-negative naive cells.

TRB cDNA was prepared as libraries by UMI-labeled 5' RACE. TCRdb re-analyzed the 5' RACE reads; it lists each CDR3 protein once, without DNA. The sample features approximately 89,000 distinct CDR3 sequences, with over 0.4% in its top ten. These receptors are not linked to any known antigen. Sample: naive CXCR3+ CD8+ T cells from blood. The subset here: CD45RO-CCR7+CD27+CD95- naive CD8+ T cells expressing CXCR3 (TNR3+). The receptors shown here come from a human donor in good health. Some clones in this sample may be carry-over from other donors' samples.

The chain uses TRBV6-2 or TRBV6-3 and TRBJ1-2. Per germline, CDR1 MNHEY and CDR2 SVGEGT. This CDR3 has 14 residues. CDR3 protein: CASSYRQDLYGYTF.

The chain recombines TRBV11-2 with TRBJ1-4. Per the germline V gene, CDR1 is SGHAT and CDR2 is FQNNGV. The CDR3 has 12 residues. This CDR3 is CASSTDAVKLFF.

V usage is TRBV18 and J usage is TRBJ2-5. The germline V gene encodes CDR1 KGHSH and CDR2 LQKENI. The CDR3 contains 14 residues. This CDR3 reads CASSPESRQETQYF.

CDR3 residues: CASSLEGTRDTQYF. The chain uses TRBV7-9 and TRBJ2-3; TCRdb names TRBD1, which stays unverified in the absence of DNA. The V gene's germline CDR1 is SEHNR and CDR2 FQNEAQ (reference sequence). The CDR3 totals 14 residues. Drawing the rest from reference TRBV7-9 and TRBJ2-3, the complete variable domain is DTGVSQNPRHKITKRGQNVTFRCDPISEHNRLYWYRQTLGQGPEFLTYFQNEAQLEKSRLLSDRFSAERPKGSFSTLEIQRTEQGDSAMYLCASSLEGTRDTQYFGPGTRLTVL.

The gene calls are TRBV7-9 and TRBJ2-3; TCRdb lists TRBD2, though no DNA is available to test this call. Germline V lookup: CDR1 SEHNR, CDR2 FQNEAQ (reference sequence). The CDR3 has 14 amino acids. The CDR3: CASSGLIAADTQYF.

V and J are TRBV16 and TRBJ1-5. There are 16 residues in the CDR3. From germline, CDR1 is KGHSY and CDR2 FQNENV. CDR3 sequence: CASSQWSGWDNQPQHF.

The chain employs TRBV5-1 and TRBJ1-4; no DNA is available, so the TRBD1 call from TCRdb remains unchecked. Germline V gene sequence: CDR1 SGHRS, CDR2 YFSETQ. The CDR3 is made up of 16 amino acids. The CDR3 sequence: CASRDTASRAPEKLFF.

The rearrangement links TRBV4-1 to TRBJ2-5. Germline assignment: CDR1 MGHRA and CDR2 YSYEKL. This CDR3 region has 12 residues. CDR3 protein: CASSQDEETQYF.

J is TRBJ2-1 and V is TRBV5-1. The germline gives CDR1 SGHRS, CDR2 YFSETQ. There are 13 residues in the CDR3. This CDR3 is CASNRGYNNEQFF.

The rearrangement uses TRBV21-1 and TRBJ2-3; lacking DNA, the TRBD2 call made by TCRdb goes unchecked. TRBV21-1 is a documented pseudogene. This CDR3 spans 14 amino acids. This CDR3 reads CASTIGRVSDTQYF.

The chain combines TRBV6-5 with TRBJ2-1; absent DNA, TCRdb's TRBD1 call cannot be checked. CDR1 is MNHEY and CDR2 is SVGAGI in the germline V gene. This CDR3 is 16 amino acids long. CDR3 residues: CASSRDRDPPGNEQFF.

This chain connects TRBV6-7 to TRBJ1-4; with no DNA, the TCRdb D assignment of TRBD1 cannot be verified. TRBV6-7 is given ORF status, its function remaining uncertain. The CDR3 runs to 16 residues. CDR3: CASSFNGDRVDEKLFF.

This rearrangement joins TRBV13 to TRBJ2-7; TCRdb selects TRBD2, and the lack of DNA leaves this call unchecked. Germline V gene lookup returns CDR1 PRHDT and CDR2 FYEKMQ (reference sequence). The CDR3 runs to 15 residues. CDR3 loop: CASSSTFEGTYEQYF.

The chain joins TRBV3-1 to TRBJ2-7. This CDR3 is built from 16 residues. Germline V gives CDR1 LGHDT, CDR2 YNNKEL (reference sequence). The CDR3 protein is CASSQNLATYGYEQYF.

The CDR3 loop is CASSGHQGRGRSPLHF. The genes are TRBV10-1 and TRBJ1-6; TCRdb reports TRBD1, a call that lacks DNA to check it against. The CDR3 covers 16 residues. In germline, CDR1 is WNHNN, CDR2 SYGVQD (reference sequence).

The rearrangement joins TRBV7-6 to TRBJ2-1; TCRdb picks TRBD1, but there is no DNA to check that call. This CDR3 spans 16 amino acids. The germline gives CDR1 SGHVS, CDR2 FNYEAQ. The CDR3 spells CASSLAERGLWGEQFF.

V usage is TRBV27 and J usage is TRBJ2-1; the TCRdb D gene call, TRBD2, has no DNA to confirm it. The germline gives CDR1 MNHEY, CDR2 SMNVEV (reference sequence). The CDR3 is 17 residues long. CDR3 sequence: CASSFLTSPSSYNEQFF.

The gene calls are TRBV6-5 and TRBJ2-3; TCRdb's assignment of TRBD1 cannot be checked, as there is no DNA. The CDR3 loop spans 13 amino acids. The germline CDR1 and CDR2 sequences are MNHEY and SVGAGI. This chain's CDR3 is CASSPGAPDTQYF.

The rearrangement links TRBV7-6 to TRBJ1-4; TCRdb lists TRBD1, though no DNA is available to test this call. Germline V gene lookup returns CDR1 SGHVS and CDR2 FNYEAQ. The CDR3 runs to 14 residues. CDR3 sequence reads: CASSQHRGGEKLFF.

V usage is TRBV7-7 and J usage is TRBJ2-1; TCRdb indicates TRBD1, and absent DNA this call remains unverified. The germline gives CDR1 SSHAT, CDR2 FNYEAQ (reference sequence). The CDR3 length is 17 residues. CDR3 loop: CASSSLPGANSYNEQFF. Filled out from reference TRBV7-7 and TRBJ2-1, the complete variable domain reads GAGVSQSPRYKVTKRGQDVTLRCDPISSHATLYWYQQALGQGPEFLTYFNYEAQPDKSGLPSDRFSAERPEGSISTLTIQRTEQRDSAMYRCASSSLPGANSYNEQFFGPGTRLTVL.

The chain employs TRBV10-3 and TRBJ2-7. This CDR3 region has 14 residues. In germline, CDR1 is ENHRY, CDR2 SYGVKD. CDR3 loop: CAISVQDAPYEQYF.

The rearrangement uses TRBV11-1 and TRBJ2-1; there is no DNA to check the TCRdb D call of TRBD1. There are 20 residues in the CDR3. Germline V gene sequence: CDR1 SGHAT, CDR2 FQDESV (reference sequence). CDR3 region: CASSLADAGWGLQPWNEQFF.

The chain carries TRBV7-8 and TRBJ2-7; TCRdb's D gene call, TRBD1, goes unchecked for lack of DNA. Germline V gene sequence: CDR1 SGHVS, CDR2 FQNEAQ. The CDR3 is made up of 14 amino acids. The CDR3 sequence is CASIPGQGLYEQYF.

The chain carries TRBV28 and TRBJ2-7; TCRdb indicates TRBD2, and absent DNA this call remains unverified. In germline, CDR1 is MDHEN, CDR2 SYDVKM. This CDR3 is 15 amino acids long. The CDR3 region is CASLWTSGSSYEQYF.

V usage is TRBV5-1 and J usage is TRBJ2-1; TCRdb outputs TRBD1, but without DNA this stays unchecked. The V gene's germline CDR1 is SGHRS and CDR2 YFSETQ. This CDR3 contains 16 residues. CDR3 sequence reads: CASSLGGASSYNEQFF. Together with reference TRBV5-1 and TRBJ2-1, the CDR3 gives the full variable domain: KAGVTQTPRYLIKTRGQQVTLSCSPISGHRSVSWYQQTPGQGLQFLFEYFSETQRNKGNFPGRFSGRQFSNSRSEMNVSTLELGDSALYLCASSLGGASSYNEQFFGPGTRLTVL.

The V and J genes are TRBV7-9 and TRBJ2-1; the TCRdb call, TRBD1, lacks DNA for checking. The CDR3 totals 15 residues. In germline, CDR1 is SEHNR, CDR2 FQNEAQ (reference sequence). Here the CDR3 reads CASSFEQGEYNEQFF.

The genes are TRBV13 and TRBJ2-3. The CDR3 sequence is 15 residues long. CDR1 is PRHDT, CDR2 FYEKMQ, per germline (reference sequence). CDR3 region: CASSSERTSTDTQYF.

The chain recombines TRBV7-9 with TRBJ2-5; TCRdb designates TRBD1, a call that cannot be tested without DNA. The germline CDR1 and CDR2 sequences are SEHNR and FQNEAQ (reference sequence). This CDR3 comprises 16 residues. The CDR3 protein is CASSSPLGGNKETQYF.

This chain joins TRBV20-1 and TRBJ1-1; there is no DNA to check the TCRdb D call of TRBD1. Germline CDR1 and CDR2: DFQATT and SNEGSKA (reference sequence). The CDR3 totals 17 residues. The CDR3 sequence is CSADSGSSLSDETEAFF.

The gene calls are TRBV4-1 and TRBJ2-1; TCRdb calls TRBD1, which cannot be checked without DNA. The CDR3 contains 18 residues. Germline V gene lookup returns CDR1 MGHRA and CDR2 YSYEKL. The CDR3 protein is CASSHPSTRGRSYNEQFF.

The CDR3 loop is CASSERGGLKNEQFF. This chain uses TRBV9 with TRBJ2-1; TCRdb indicates TRBD1, and absent DNA this call remains unverified. CDR1 is SGDLS and CDR2 is YYNGEE in the germline V gene. CDR3 length: 15 residues.